What follows is one T cell receptor (beta chain) and its context. Profiled with immunoSEQ multiplex PCR; TCRdb holds only in-frame clones, not every one. The sample yields some 63,000 clones, around 93% seen once. Patients had blood sampled at baseline and again on cycle 4 day 1 and cycle 7 day 1. The data stem from a study of OX40 agonist ivuxolimab in advanced cancers. Germline V lookup: CDR1 MNHEY, CDR2 SMNVEV (reference sequence). The CDR3 runs 12 residues. Trimming took off 5 bases at V and 6 bases at J, with 8 bases between the two ends. The chain joins TRBV27 to TRBJ1-5, with D possibly TRBD1 on 6 matching bases. This sequence was found in an adult with an advanced solid tumor such as melanoma, head and neck, liver or kidney cancer. The sequencing here drew on CD4+ or CD8+ T cells sorted from blood, taken in a trial of the OX40 agonist ivuxolimab. DNA of the CDR3: TGTGCCAGCAGTACAGGGTTTCAGCCCCAGCATTTT. It is translated as CASSTGFQPQHF.